These 2 T cell receptor beta chains share one sample of origin, sequenced in a study of beta chain features in type 1 diabetes. Sequencing targeted expressed TCRB transcripts, as all isolated RNA had been reverse transcribed. The method was immunoSEQ multiplex PCR; TCRdb's version includes in-frame clones alone and lacks a portion of them. The data hold under 450,000 clones, with about 14% observed a single time. The sample was naive CD4+ T cells from blood. These receptors originate from a man aged 30 to 45 in good health.

This clone was counted only a few times. This chain links TRBV5-6 with TRBJ2-7; maybe TRBD1 (6 bases). The CDR3 loop spans 15 amino acids. Germline assignment: CDR1 SGHDT and CDR2 YYEEEE. With 4 bases removed from V and 3 bases from J, the gap between germline ends came to 17 bases. The chain's CDR3 is CASSVYRDTDYEQYV. The CDR3 nucleotides read TGTGCCAGCAGCGTTTACCGGGACACCGACTACGAGCAGTACGTC.

This clone was observed a few times. CDR3 region: CASSRSGRRRETQYF. The CDR3 DNA reads as TGTGCCAGCAGTCGTAGCGGGAGGAGGCGGGAGACCCAGTACTTC. The rearrangement links TRBV6-5 to TRBJ2-5, with 10 bases matching TRBD2. The V segment lost 5 bases and the J segment 5 bases; nucleotides outside the gene matches: 8. Germline V gene sequence: CDR1 MNHEY, CDR2 SVGAGI. This CDR3 has 15 residues.